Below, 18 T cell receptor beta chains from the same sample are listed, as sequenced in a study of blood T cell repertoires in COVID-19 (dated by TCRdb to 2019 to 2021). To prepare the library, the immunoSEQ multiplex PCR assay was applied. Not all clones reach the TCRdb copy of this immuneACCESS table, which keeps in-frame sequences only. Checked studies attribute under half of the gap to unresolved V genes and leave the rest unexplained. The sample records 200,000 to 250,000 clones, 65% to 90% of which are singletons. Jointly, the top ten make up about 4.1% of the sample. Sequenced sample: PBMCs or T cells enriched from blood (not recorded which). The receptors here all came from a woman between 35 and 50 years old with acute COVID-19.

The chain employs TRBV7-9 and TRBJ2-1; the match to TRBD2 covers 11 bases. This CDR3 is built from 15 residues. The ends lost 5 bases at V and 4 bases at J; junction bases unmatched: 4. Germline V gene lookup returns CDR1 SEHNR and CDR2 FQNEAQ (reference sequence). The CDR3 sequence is CASSPRLAGYNEQFF. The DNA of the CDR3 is TGTGCCAGCAGCCCAAGACTAGCGGGGTACAATGAGCAGTTCTTC.

CDR3 bases: TGTGCCAGCAGAACGACAGGGCGGGACACCGGGGAGCTGTTTTTT. Residues: CASRTTGRDTGELFF. The chain uses TRBV3-1 (or the pseudogene TRBV3-2) and TRBJ2-2, with TRBD1 matching 7 bases. The CDR3 is 15 residues long. Per germline, CDR1 LGHDT and CDR2 YNNKEL (reference sequence). The V and J ends lost 6 bases and 3 bases, in that order; junction bases with no gene match: 7.

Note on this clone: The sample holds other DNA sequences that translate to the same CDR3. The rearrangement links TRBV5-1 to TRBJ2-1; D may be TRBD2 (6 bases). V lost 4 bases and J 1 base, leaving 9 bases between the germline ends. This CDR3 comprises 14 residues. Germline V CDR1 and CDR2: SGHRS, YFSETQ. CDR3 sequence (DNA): TGCGCCAGCAGCCTAGCGTTATCCTACAATGAGCAGTTCTTC. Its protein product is CASSLALSYNEQFF.

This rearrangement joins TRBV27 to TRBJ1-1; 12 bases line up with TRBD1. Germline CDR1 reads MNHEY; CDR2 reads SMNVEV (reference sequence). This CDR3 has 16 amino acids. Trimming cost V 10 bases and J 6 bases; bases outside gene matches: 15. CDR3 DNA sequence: TGTGCCACCTCACCGGGACAGGGGGCCTTAAGGGCTGAAGCTTTCTTT. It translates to CATSPGQGALRAEAFF.

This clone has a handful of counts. CDR3 in DNA: TGTGCCAGCAGCTTGGAGGGACAGGGGGCGCGAGGCTACACCTTC. Its translation is CASSLEGQGARGYTF. The chain links TRBV5-5 to TRBJ1-2; 12 bases are a match to TRBD1. V shed 0 bases and J 8 bases; nucleotides not matched to a gene: 5. CDR1 SGHKS and CDR2 YYEKEE come from the germline V gene (reference sequence). CDR3 length: 15 residues.

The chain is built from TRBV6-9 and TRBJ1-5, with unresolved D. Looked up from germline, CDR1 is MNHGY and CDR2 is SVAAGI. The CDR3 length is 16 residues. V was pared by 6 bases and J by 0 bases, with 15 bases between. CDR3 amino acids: CASSLPYRHSNQPQHF. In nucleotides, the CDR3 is TGTGCCAGCAGCCTACCTTACCGACATAGCAATCAGCCCCAGCATTTT.

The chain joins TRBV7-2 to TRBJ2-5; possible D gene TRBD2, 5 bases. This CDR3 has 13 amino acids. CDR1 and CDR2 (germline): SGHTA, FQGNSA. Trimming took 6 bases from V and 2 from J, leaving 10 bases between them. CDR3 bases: TGTGCCAGCAGATCAGGACTTCAAGAGACCCAGTACTTC. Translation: CASRSGLQETQYF. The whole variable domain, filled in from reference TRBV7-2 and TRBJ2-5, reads GAGVSQSPSNKVTEKGKDVELRCDPISGHTALYWYRQSLGQGLEFLIYFQGNSAPDKSGLPSDRFSAERTGGSVSTLTIQRTQQEDSAVYLCASRSGLQETQYFGPGTRLLVL.

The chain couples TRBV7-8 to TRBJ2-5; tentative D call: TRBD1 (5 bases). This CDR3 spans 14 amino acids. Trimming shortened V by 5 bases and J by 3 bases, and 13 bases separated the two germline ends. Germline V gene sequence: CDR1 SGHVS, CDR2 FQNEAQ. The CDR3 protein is CASSPTGRKETQYF. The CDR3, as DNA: TGTGCCAGCAGCCCTACAGGACGAAAAGAGACCCAGTACTTC. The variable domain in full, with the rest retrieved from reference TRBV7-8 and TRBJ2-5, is GAGVSQSPRYKVAKRGQDVALRCDPISGHVSLFWYQQALGQGPEFLTYFQNEAQLDKSGLPSDRFFAERPEGSVSTLKIQRTQQEDSAVYLCASSPTGRKETQYFGPGTRLLVL.

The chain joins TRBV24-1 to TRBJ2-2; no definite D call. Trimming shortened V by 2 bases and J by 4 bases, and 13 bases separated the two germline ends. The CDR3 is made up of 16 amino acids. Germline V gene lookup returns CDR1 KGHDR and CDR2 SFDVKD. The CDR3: CATSDSTILGTGELFF. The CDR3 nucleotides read TGTGCCACCAGTGATTCAACGATTCTAGGCACCGGGGAGCTGTTTTTT.

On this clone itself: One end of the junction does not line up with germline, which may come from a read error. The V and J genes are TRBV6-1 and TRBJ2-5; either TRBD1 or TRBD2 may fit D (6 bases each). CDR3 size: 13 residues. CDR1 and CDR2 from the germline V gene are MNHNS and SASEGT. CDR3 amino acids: CASREGGRETQYF. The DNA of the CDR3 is TGTGCCAGCAGGGAAGGGGGGAGGGAGACCCAGTACTTC.

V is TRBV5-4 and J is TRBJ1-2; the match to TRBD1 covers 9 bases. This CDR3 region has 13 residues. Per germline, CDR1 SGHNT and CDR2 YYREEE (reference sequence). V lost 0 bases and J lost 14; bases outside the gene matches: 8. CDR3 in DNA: TGTGCCAGCAGCTTGGGGGGGACAGGGTTAAGGACCTTC. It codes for CASSLGGTGLRTF.

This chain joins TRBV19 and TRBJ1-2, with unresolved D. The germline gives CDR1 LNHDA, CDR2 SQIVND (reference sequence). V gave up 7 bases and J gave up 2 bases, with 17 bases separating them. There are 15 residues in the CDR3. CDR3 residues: CASTSPLRSNYGYTF. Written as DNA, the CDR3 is TGTGCCAGTACCTCCCCGCTAAGGAGCAACTATGGCTACACCTTC.

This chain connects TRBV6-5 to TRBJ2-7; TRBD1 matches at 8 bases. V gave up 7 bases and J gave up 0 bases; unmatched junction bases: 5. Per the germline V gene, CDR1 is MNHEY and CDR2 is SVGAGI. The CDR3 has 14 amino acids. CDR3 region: CASKTGTGSYEQYF. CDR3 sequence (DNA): TGTGCCAGCAAGACCGGGACAGGCTCCTACGAGCAGTACTTC.

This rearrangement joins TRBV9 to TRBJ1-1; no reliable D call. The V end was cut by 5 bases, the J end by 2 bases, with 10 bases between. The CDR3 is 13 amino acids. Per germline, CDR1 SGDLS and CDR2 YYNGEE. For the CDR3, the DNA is TGTGCCAGCAGGCGGGGATTAAACACTGAAGCTTTCTTT. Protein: CASRRGLNTEAFF.

The CDR3 bases are TGTGCCAGCAGTGCGCCCGGGGGGGGGAGTAAACTGTTTTTT. It codes for CASSAPGGGSKLFF. V gene TRBV28 combines with J gene TRBJ1-4; perhaps TRBD1 as D (5 bases). Trimming cost V 5 bases and J 11 bases, with 18 bases left between them. In germline, CDR1 is MDHEN, CDR2 SYDVKM. This CDR3 region has 14 residues.

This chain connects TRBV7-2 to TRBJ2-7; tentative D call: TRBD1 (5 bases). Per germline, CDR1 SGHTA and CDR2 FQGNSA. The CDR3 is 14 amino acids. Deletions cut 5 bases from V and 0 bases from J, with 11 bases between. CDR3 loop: CASSPSTASYEQYF. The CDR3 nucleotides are TGTGCCAGCAGCCCGTCGACAGCCTCCTACGAGCAGTACTTC.

This CDR3 reads CASSLICLAGVYNEQFF. Written as DNA, the CDR3 is TGTGCCAGCAGCTTAATTTGTTTGGCGGGAGTCTACAATGAGCAGTTCTTC. The V call is TRBV7-3, the J call TRBJ2-1, with 7 positions matching TRBD2. The CDR3 covers 17 residues. Germline V gene data show CDR1 as SGHTA and CDR2 as FQGTGA. V was pared by 1 base and J by 3 bases, with 9 bases of the junction left unmatched.

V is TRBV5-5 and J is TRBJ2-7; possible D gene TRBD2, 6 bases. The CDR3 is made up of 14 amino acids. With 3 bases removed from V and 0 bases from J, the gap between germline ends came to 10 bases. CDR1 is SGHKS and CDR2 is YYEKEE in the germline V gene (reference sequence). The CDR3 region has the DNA TGTGCCAGCAGCTCCGTGACTAGCTCCTACGAGCAGTACTTC. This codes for CASSSVTSSYEQYF.